This T cell receptor beta chain was recorded in a study of radiotherapy plus CTLA-4 blockade in lung cancer (dated by TCRdb to the late 2010s). The study in broad terms: Objective responses occurred in roughly 20% of enrolled patients, and about 33% achieved disease control.

Library method: the immunoSEQ multiplex PCR assay. The source is immuneACCESS, and TCRdb retained only in-frame sequences with V and J called. Part of the clones is not carried over; for the studies checked, unresolved V genes explain less than half of this, and the remainder is unexplained. This sample comprises about 39,000 clones, approximately 75% of them detected only once. More than 20% of the sample is held by the ten biggest clonotypes. The study evaluated CTLA-4 blockade (ipilimumab) given together with focal radiation therapy in patients who had chemo-refractory metastatic non-small-cell lung cancer. General conclusions and limits of the study: The strongest predictors of response were reported to be early dynamic shifts in blood T cell clones along with a rise in serum interferon-beta following radiation. After treatment with radiotherapy and ipilimumab, TCR clones that originated in tumors expanded in peripheral blood.

Taken from cysteine to phenylalanine, the CDR3 has 15 residues. Only the CDR3 DNA is retained, 45 bases long and in frame from the first base. Compared with germline, V lacks 4 bases and J lacks 0 bases; bases without a gene match: 1. As for this clone: Its recognized antigen is unknown. The record has no base qualities; no much larger clone is one base away.

This TCR was recovered from a human donor with non-small cell lung cancer that progressed on radiotherapy plus ipilimumab. This specimen was peripheral blood, taken from a patient treated with radiotherapy plus ipilimumab. The rearranged segments are TRBV5-3 and TRBJ1-5; 10 junctional bases match TRBD1. TRBV5-3 is reported as an ORF; its role is uncertain. The CDR3 amino acid sequence is: CARSRDRGSNQPQHF. The nucleotides are TGTGCCAGAAGCCGGGACAGGGGTAGCAATCAGCCCCAGCATTTT.